This TCR beta chain was found in a study of T-cell memory formation after mild COVID-19. This clonotype was recorded a few times. What it binds is not known. TCRdb recomputed calls from the 5' RACE reads with MiXCR, one row per CDR3 protein. This sample has more than 300,000 distinct CDR3 sequences, with about an eighth found just once. CDR1 and CDR2 from the germline V gene are DFQATT and SNEGSKA (reference sequence). The trim removed 3 bases at V and 4 bases at J, leaving 6 bases unmatched. CDR3 length equals 14 residues. Findings and limits, study-wide: Clones which contracted sat mainly in CM and EM if CD4+, and in EMRA if CD8+. Memory sampled before infection contained some responding clones, suggesting cross-reactive memory joined. Clones that contracted from day 15 to 85 were balanced CD4/CD8, while later expanders leaned CD4+.

V usage is TRBV20-1 and J usage is TRBJ1-5, with 7 bases identical to TRBD1. Sequencing was done on a sample of PBMCs or a T cell subset sorted from them (not recorded which). The source of this sequence is a man between 18 and 35 years old who had mild COVID-19 (a few samples of this study predate the infection). Cell type and time point are not known. CDR3 residues: CSASPGTANQPQHF. The DNA of the CDR3 is TGCAGTGCTAGTCCCGGGACAGCTAATCAGCCCCAGCATTTT.